Presented here are 17 T cell receptor beta chains from one specimen sequenced in a study of cytomegalovirus exposure and HLA in healthy donors. Measured with immunoSEQ multiplex PCR; TCRdb has only the in-frame clones, and not every one. The sample lists about 240,000 clones, more than 75% seen once, with roughly 1.2% in the top ten. The sample comprised PBMCs. These receptors all stem from a woman aged 25 to 39 in good health and CMV-seropositive.

The chain couples TRBV10-3 to TRBJ1-1; no definite D call. Looked up from germline, CDR1 is ENHRY and CDR2 is SYGVKD. Trimming removed 1 base from V and 0 bases from J, with 9 bases in between. This CDR3 is 15 amino acids long. The CDR3 region is CAISEYLTMNTEAFF. DNA of the CDR3: TGTGCCATCAGTGAGTATCTGACTATGAACACTGAAGCTTTCTTT.

This rearrangement joins TRBV9 to TRBJ2-3; TRBD2 matches at 8 bases. The germline CDR1 and CDR2 sequences are SGDLS and YYNGEE. The CDR3 runs 15 residues. V shed 4 bases and J 2 bases; nucleotides not matched to a gene: 6. Written as DNA, the CDR3 is TGTGCCAGCAGCCCCATAGCGGGGTACACAGATACGCAGTATTTT. Protein sequence: CASSPIAGYTDTQYF.

The rearrangement joins TRBV30 to TRBJ1-3; the match to TRBD1 covers 8 bases. The length of the CDR3 is 15 residues. J lost 4 bases, V lost 3 bases, and 8 bases had no gene match. Looked up from germline, CDR1 is GTSNPN and CDR2 is SVGIG (reference sequence). The CDR3 protein is CAWRDTGGAGNTIYF. DNA for the CDR3: TGTGCCTGGAGGGATACAGGGGGTGCAGGAAACACCATATATTTT. The variable domain in full, with the rest retrieved from reference TRBV30 and TRBJ1-3, is SQTIHQWPATLVQPVGSPLSLECTVEGTSNPNLYWYRQAAGRGLQLLFYSVGIGQISSEVPQNLSASRPQDRQFILSSKKLLLSDSGFYLCAWRDTGGAGNTIYFGEGSWLTVV.

The chain couples TRBV30 to TRBJ2-1, with 11 bases lining up with TRBD2. The CDR3 runs 17 residues. Germline loops: CDR1 GTSNPN, CDR2 SVGIG (reference sequence). Trimming took 2 bases from V and 8 from J; bases not matched to a gene: 14. CDR3 region: CAWSFLGTSGPGDEQFF. The CDR3 nucleotides are TGTGCCTGGAGTTTCCTTGGGACTAGCGGTCCTGGGGATGAGCAGTTCTTC.

The chain carries TRBV5-1 and TRBJ2-7, with TRBD1 matching over 7 bases. The germline gives CDR1 SGHRS, CDR2 YFSETQ. With 4 bases clipped from V and 0 bases from J, the junction kept 13 bases outside the gene matches. CDR3 length: 17 residues. CDR3 sequence: CASSRGLEGPSSYEQYF. The CDR3 DNA reads as TGCGCCAGCAGCAGGGGGCTAGAGGGCCCTAGCTCCTACGAGCAGTACTTC.

V gene TRBV13 combines with J gene TRBJ1-2, with 9 bases matching TRBD1. This CDR3 spans 14 amino acids. Per germline, CDR1 PRHDT and CDR2 FYEKMQ (reference sequence). J gave up 6 bases and V 5 bases, and 7 bases lay outside the gene matches. The CDR3 DNA reads as TGTGCCAGCAGCACCCGACAGGGGGAAGATGGCTACACCTTC. It codes for CASSTRQGEDGYTF.

This clone was seen a few times. This rearrangement joins TRBV6-5 to TRBJ1-2; 8 positions agree with TRBD1. Germline loops: CDR1 MNHEY, CDR2 SVGAGI. V lost 6 bases, J lost 6 bases, and 9 bases stayed unmatched. The CDR3 length is 14 residues. The CDR3 spells CASSRDRLKHGYTF. The CDR3 DNA sequence: TGTGCCAGCAGCCGGGACAGGTTGAAGCATGGCTACACCTTC.

The CDR3 spells CSGSDTEAFF. The CDR3 DNA reads TGCAGCGGGAGTGACACTGAAGCTTTCTTT. This chain links TRBV29-1 with TRBJ1-1; D gene unclear. Germline V gene sequence: CDR1 SQVTM, CDR2 ANQGSEA. The CDR3 consists of 10 residues. V lost 7 bases and J 3 bases, leaving 6 bases between the germline ends.

This clone was seen a few times. The chain has TRBV19 and TRBJ1-2, with D unclear. CDR3 size: 14 residues. Trimming cost V 4 bases and J 5 bases, with 14 bases left between them. Germline V gene lookup returns CDR1 LNHDA and CDR2 SQIVND (reference sequence). CDR3 in DNA: TGTGCCAGTAGTAGCCGCGGAGCAAGGTATGGCTACACCTTC. Translating gives CASSSRGARYGYTF.

The J gene is TRBJ2-3, the V gene TRBV18; 10 positions agree with TRBD2. This CDR3 comprises 15 residues. Per the germline V gene, CDR1 is KGHSH and CDR2 is LQKENI. The V and J ends lost 3 bases and 5 bases, in that order; junction bases with no gene match: 5. CDR3 amino acids: CASSPLAGAKDTQYF. CDR3 bases: TGTGCCAGCTCACCTCTAGCGGGAGCCAAAGATACGCAGTATTTT.

The rearrangement uses TRBV27 and TRBJ2-7; 7 bases fit TRBD1. The CDR3 loop spans 14 amino acids. V gave up 6 bases and J gave up 0 bases; unmatched junction bases: 5. Germline values: CDR1 MNHEY, CDR2 SMNVEV (reference sequence). The CDR3 sequence is CASSPTGSSYEQYF. Written as DNA, the CDR3 is TGTGCCAGCAGCCCGACAGGGAGCTCCTACGAGCAGTACTTC.

The gene calls are TRBV9 and TRBJ2-2; D may be TRBD2 (6 bases). The CDR3 runs 16 residues. The V gene lost 0 bases and the J gene lost 3 bases, with 12 bases spanning the gap. Germline CDR1 and CDR2: SGDLS and YYNGEE. CDR3 loop: CASSVAVGGDTGELFF. The CDR3 DNA is TGTGCCAGCAGCGTAGCTGTGGGGGGAGACACCGGGGAGCTGTTTTTT.

Only one count was recorded for this clone. V and J are TRBV2 and TRBJ1-1; 7 bases align to TRBD1. With 6 bases clipped from V and 1 base from J, the junction kept 11 bases outside the gene matches. The CDR3 is 16 residues long. Looked up from germline, CDR1 is SNHLY and CDR2 is FYNNEI. As DNA, the CDR3 is TGTGCCAGCAGCGGGGACACGCGGACAGGGAACACTGAAGCTTTCTTT. Translating gives CASSGDTRTGNTEAFF.

The rearrangement links TRBV19 to TRBJ1-2, with D hard to call. CDR1 LNHDA and CDR2 SQIVND come from the germline V gene (reference sequence). This CDR3 spans 13 amino acids. Trimming removed 0 bases at V and 4 bases at J, with 6 bases between. Here the CDR3 reads CASSIDHGYGYTF. In DNA form, the CDR3 reads TGTGCCAGTAGTATAGATCACGGCTATGGCTACACCTTC. Full variable domain (outside the CDR3, taken from reference TRBV19 and TRBJ1-2): DGGITQSPKYLFRKEGQNVTLSCEQNLNHDAMYWYRQDPGQGLRLIYYSQIVNDFQKGDIAEGYSVSREKKESFPLTVTSAQKNPTAFYLCASSIDHGYGYTFGSGTRLTVV.

V gene TRBV27 combines with J gene TRBJ1-1; TRBD1 might be the D (5 bases). The germline V gene has CDR1 MNHEY and CDR2 SMNVEV (reference sequence). V lost 3 bases and J lost 1, with 12 bases in between. The CDR3 has 15 residues. For the CDR3, the DNA is TGTGCCAGCAGTTTTTCGGGGGGATCGAACACTGAAGCTTTCTTT. This sequence encodes CASSFSGGSNTEAFF.

The rearrangement joins TRBV5-1 to TRBJ1-3, with a possible D match to TRBD1 (5 bases). Germline V lookup: CDR1 SGHRS, CDR2 YFSETQ. The CDR3 loop spans 15 amino acids. The V end was cut by 4 bases, the J end by 0 bases, with 11 bases between. The CDR3 DNA is TGCGCCAGCAGCGCCGACAGCAGCTCTGGAAACACCATATATTTT. The encoded protein is CASSADSSSGNTIYF.

This chain uses TRBV25-1 with TRBJ2-6; the D is unclear. Germline CDR1 and CDR2: MGHDK and SYGVNS. V dropped 1 base and J dropped 4 bases, with 14 bases sitting between them. This CDR3 is 17 amino acids long. The CDR3 here is CASSELLAGSGANVLTF. In DNA, the CDR3 is TGTGCCAGCAGTGAATTGCTGGCAGGTTCCGGGGCCAACGTCCTGACTTTC.